This T cell receptor (beta chain) is from a study of pediatric ulcerative colitis. The overall study: Ulcerative colitis patients had pancolitis or left-sided colitis, with confirming histology.

Study observations and caveats: Total lymphocyte DNA, not sorted subsets, was the template. All ulcerative colitis patients, but no controls, carried two rectal clonotypes.

Produced via immunoSEQ multiplex PCR; TCRdb's table is partial and in-frame only. The sample contains about 40,000 clones, roughly four fifths of which appear only once. During colonoscopy, one to two rectal pinch biopsies were collected. The diagnostic colonoscopy in ulcerative colitis patients preceded any immunosuppressive treatment. This clone has just a few counts. The antigen remains unidentified. This CDR3 region has 14 residues. Trimming took off 0 bases at V and 3 bases at J, with 7 bases between the two ends. CDR1 and CDR2 from the germline V gene are SGHTS and YDEGEE. The rearrangement joins TRBV5-8 to TRBJ1-5, with D hard to call. The receptor was derived from a boy aged 5-17 years with severe ulcerative colitis. Sequences were obtained from gut tissue. The CDR3 is CASSLEDYNQPQHF. The CDR3, as DNA: TGTGCCAGCAGCTTGGAAGATTACAATCAGCCCCAGCATTTT.